The following is a TCR beta chain sequence with its context. It was with 60 Vbeta and 13 Jbeta primers that the PCR ran. Authors' analysis steps: Tens of millions of unique TCR beta chains, 9.5 million to 11 million of them shared, were counted by a later analysis. Assay: immunoSEQ multiplex PCR; the TCRdb copy retains only in-frame clones and omits some. V, J and clone size were drawn from that table, and D and trimming were deduced from the DNA. This sample has over 100,000 clones, with 70% to 75% found just once. These data are taken from a study of cytomegalovirus exposure and HLA in healthy donors. On the study more broadly: When 398 donors were genotyped, 80% to 90% of them were found to fall in the Caucasian-associated ancestry cluster.

Trimming took 4 bases from V and 7 from J, leaving 17 bases between them. CDR3 length: 14 residues. CDR1 and CDR2 from the germline V gene are SQVTM and ANQGSEA. V usage is TRBV29-1 and J usage is TRBJ2-1, with D possibly being TRBD2 (6 bases). The TCR sequence derives from a woman aged 40 to 55 in good health and CMV-seropositive. Sequences were obtained from PBMCs. The CDR3 loop reads CSVVPAGSKNEQFF. The CDR3 nucleotides are TGCAGCGTTGTTCCCGCGGGGAGCAAGAATGAGCAGTTCTTC.